Listed here are 20 T cell receptor beta chains from one sample, sequenced in a study of shared clonotypes between healthy human individuals. Some clones are missing from TCRdb's copy, which holds only in-frame ones; the method was immunoSEQ multiplex PCR. The sample has under 1,900,000 clones, approximately 98.5% seen once. Sequenced material: naive CD4+ T cells sorted from blood. Documented subset: CD45RA+ positively selected. All receptors come from a man aged 25-40 years in good health.

The chain employs TRBV20-1 and TRBJ1-2; D not resolved. CDR1 and CDR2 from the germline V gene are DFQATT and SNEGSKA (reference sequence). The length of the CDR3 is 10 residues. Deletions cut 8 bases from V and 13 bases from J, with 17 bases between. In nucleotides, the CDR3 is TGCAGTCCCGTAATAGAGTCGGCCACCTTC. Translated, it gives CSPVIESATF.

The gene calls are TRBV11-1 and TRBJ2-7, with D possibly TRBD1 on 5 matching bases. This CDR3 spans 12 amino acids. V shed 5 bases and J shed 3 bases, with 8 bases lying between them. Germline CDR1 SGHAT, CDR2 FQDESV (reference sequence). The CDR3 sequence is CASSPQDYEQYF. CDR3 coding DNA: TGTGCCAGCAGCCCACAGGACTACGAGCAGTACTTC.

This chain joins TRBV5-1 and TRBJ2-5; D not resolved. Trimming cost V 3 bases and J 0 bases, with 12 bases left between them. Germline assignment: CDR1 SGHRS and CDR2 YFSETQ. This CDR3 region has 15 residues. CDR3 coding DNA: TGCGCCAGCAGCTCCCCCAACGGGCACCAAGAGACCCAGTACTTC. It encodes CASSSPNGHQETQYF. The full variable domain, with the rest looked up from reference TRBV5-1 and TRBJ2-5, is KAGVTQTPRYLIKTRGQQVTLSCSPISGHRSVSWYQQTPGQGLQFLFEYFSETQRNKGNFPGRFSGRQFSNSRSEMNVSTLELGDSALYLCASSSPNGHQETQYFGPGTRLLVL.

V gene TRBV7-2 combines with J gene TRBJ2-1; D not certain. CDR1 is SGHTA, CDR2 FQGNSA, per germline. V was shortened by 4 bases and J by 0 bases, with 10 bases between the two germline ends. The CDR3 contains 15 residues. The CDR3 bases are TGTGCCAGCAGCTCCCTCGCCCTCTCCTACAATGAGCAGTTCTTC. This gives the protein CASSSLALSYNEQFF.

The chain uses TRBV6-6 and TRBJ2-1; D tentatively reads TRBD1 or TRBD2 (5 bases each). Trimming removed 8 bases from V and 10 bases from J, with 24 bases in between. The CDR3 has 15 amino acids. CDR1 and CDR2 from the germline V gene are MNHNY and SVGAGI (reference sequence). The CDR3 DNA sequence: TGTGCCAGCTACCCCGAGGGGTCTGGGTCGTTGGAGCAGTTCTTC. It encodes CASYPEGSGSLEQFF.

The V call is TRBV28, the J call TRBJ2-7; D tentatively fits TRBD1 or TRBD2 (5 bases each). The germline V gene has CDR1 MDHEN and CDR2 SYDVKM. The CDR3 covers 16 residues. V was clipped by 6 bases and J by 3 bases, with 21 bases between them. The CDR3 region is CASRSSTGPPFYEQYF. CDR3 coding DNA: TGTGCCAGCAGAAGCAGTACGGGACCGCCCTTCTACGAGCAGTACTTC.

This chain connects TRBV6-1 to TRBJ2-7; D perhaps matches TRBD1 (5 bases). The V end lost 2 bases, the J end lost 1 base, and 15 bases lay between the germline ends. Per germline, CDR1 MNHNS and CDR2 SASEGT. CDR3 size: 16 residues. As DNA, the CDR3 is TGTGCCAGCAGTGAACGGGCAGGGATGGGGTCCTACGAGCAGTACTTC. This sequence encodes CASSERAGMGSYEQYF.

About this clone: The sample carries other DNA sequences with the same CDR3. The chain is built from TRBV9 and TRBJ1-1, with D unclear. The V end lost 0 bases, the J end lost 1 base, and 7 bases lay between the germline ends. CDR3 length equals 14 residues. Per germline, CDR1 SGDLS and CDR2 YYNGEE. CDR3 sequence (DNA): TGTGCCAGCAGCGTAGTTGCAGGGAACACTGAAGCTTTCTTT. This sequence encodes CASSVVAGNTEAFF.

Comments on this clone: This may arise from a read error, as a much more abundant clone is one base away. V gene TRBV25-1 combines with J gene TRBJ2-3, with 11 bases that match TRBD2. The CDR3 covers 15 residues. CDR1 is MGHDK and CDR2 is SYGVNS in the germline V gene. J lost 0 bases, V lost 5 bases, and 1 base had no gene match. The CDR3, as DNA: TGTGCCAGCAGTAGGACTAGCGGGAGCACAGATACGCAGTATTTT. This encodes CASSRTSGSTDTQYF.

V and J are TRBV7-2 and TRBJ2-2, with D perhaps matching TRBD1 or TRBD2 (5 bases each). The CDR3 consists of 12 residues. Germline CDR1 reads SGHTA; CDR2 reads FQGNSA. Trimming took 3 bases from V and 13 from J, leaving 12 bases between them. This CDR3 is CASSFIGTGLFF. CDR3 DNA sequence: TGTGCCAGCAGCTTCATCGGGACCGGGCTGTTTTTT. The entire variable domain, with the rest obtained from reference TRBV7-2 and TRBJ2-2, is as follows: GAGVSQSPSNKVTEKGKDVELRCDPISGHTALYWYRQSLGQGLEFLIYFQGNSAPDKSGLPSDRFSAERTGGSVSTLTIQRTQQEDSAVYLCASSFIGTGLFFGEGSRLTVL.

Details on this clone: A read error may produce the germline difference seen at one junction end. This chain connects TRBV7-7 to TRBJ2-1, with D perhaps matching TRBD2 (6 bases). CDR1 is SSHAT, CDR2 FNYEAQ, per germline (reference sequence). This CDR3 is 16 amino acids long. The DNA for the CDR3 is TGTGCTAGCAGCCCAGTTGGTGGCCGGCGGGAAAATGAGCAGTTCTTC. Protein: CASSPVGGRRENEQFF.

The chain employs TRBV2 and TRBJ2-7; 9 bases match TRBD1. CDR1 is SNHLY, CDR2 FYNNEI, per germline. CDR3 length equals 15 residues. V was pared by 6 bases and J by 7 bases, with 13 bases of the junction left unmatched. CDR3 protein: CASRGGTGYLREQYF. In DNA form, the CDR3 reads TGTGCCAGCAGGGGGGGGACAGGGTACCTACGAGAGCAGTACTTC.

The J gene is TRBJ2-3, the V gene TRBV7-9, with D tentatively TRBD2 (6 bases). This CDR3 region has 17 residues. CDR1 SEHNR and CDR2 FQNEAQ come from the germline V gene (reference sequence). V was clipped by 5 bases and J by 4 bases, with 22 bases between them. CDR3 loop: CASSLTLGRSGADTQYF. For the CDR3, the DNA is TGTGCCAGCAGCCTAACCCTCGGGCGGTCGGGGGCAGATACGCAGTATTTT.

The chain has TRBV14 and TRBJ2-7, with D uncertain. This CDR3 contains 13 residues. The V and J ends lost 5 bases and 3 bases respectively, with 11 bases between them. Germline V CDR1 and CDR2: SGHDN, FVKESK. CDR3 amino acids: CASSGSLNYEQYF. The DNA of the CDR3 is TGTGCCAGCAGCGGCAGTTTGAACTACGAGCAGTACTTC.

The chain combines TRBV5-5 with TRBJ2-3; TRBD2 matches at 9 bases. Germline values: CDR1 SGHKS, CDR2 YYEKEE (reference sequence). The CDR3 has 15 residues. V trimming: 0 bases; J trimming: 4 bases; junction bases outside the gene matches: 3. Written as DNA, the CDR3 is TGTGCCAGCAGCTTGGCAGCGGGAGGCGCAGATACGCAGTATTTT. It codes for CASSLAAGGADTQYF.

The V call is TRBV19, the J call TRBJ1-2, with D perhaps TRBD1 (6 bases). Trimming pared 1 base from V and 0 bases from J, leaving 18 bases between. CDR3 length: 18 residues. Germline CDR1 reads LNHDA; CDR2 reads SQIVND (reference sequence). CDR3: CASSIGGTRLIANYGYTF. CDR3 coding DNA: TGTGCCAGTAGTATAGGCGGGACACGCCTTATAGCTAACTATGGCTACACCTTC. Supplemented by reference TRBV19 and TRBJ1-2, the full variable domain reads DGGITQSPKYLFRKEGQNVTLSCEQNLNHDAMYWYRQDPGQGLRLIYYSQIVNDFQKGDIAEGYSVSREKKESFPLTVTSAQKNPTAFYLCASSIGGTRLIANYGYTFGSGTRLTVV.

V usage is TRBV7-8 and J usage is TRBJ2-3, with D hard to call. Trimming cost V 2 bases and J 2 bases, with 17 bases left between them. CDR1 is SGHVS, CDR2 FQNEAQ, per germline. This CDR3 region has 17 residues. For the CDR3, the DNA is TGTGCCAGCAGCTTATTCACCCCCTCCCTCCCCACAGATACGCAGTATTTT. Protein sequence: CASSLFTPSLPTDTQYF. Full variable domain (outside the CDR3, taken from reference TRBV7-8 and TRBJ2-3): GAGVSQSPRYKVAKRGQDVALRCDPISGHVSLFWYQQALGQGPEFLTYFQNEAQLDKSGLPSDRFFAERPEGSVSTLKIQRTQQEDSAVYLCASSLFTPSLPTDTQYFGPGTRLTVL.

The rearrangement links TRBV7-2 to TRBJ2-3; 13 bases map to TRBD2. CDR3 size: 17 residues. J lost 3 bases, V lost 5 bases, and 8 bases had no gene match. Germline lookup yields CDR1 SGHTA and CDR2 FQGNSA. The CDR3 spells CASSPTLAGGLTDTQYF. DNA of the CDR3: TGTGCCAGCAGCCCCACACTAGCGGGAGGGCTGACAGATACGCAGTATTTT.

This clone was seen just once. This chain uses TRBV19 with TRBJ2-6; 10 nucleotides align to TRBD2. Trimming took 7 bases from V and 2 from J; bases not matched to a gene: 14. The CDR3 runs 19 residues. Germline V gene data show CDR1 as LNHDA and CDR2 as SQIVND (reference sequence). The CDR3 DNA reads as TGTGCCAGTACCATATCTACAGCGGGAGGGCCGGCTGGGGCCAACGTCCTGACTTTC. Protein: CASTISTAGGPAGANVLTF.

The chain recombines TRBV7-9 with TRBJ1-1; TRBD1 is a possible D gene (5 bases). This CDR3 has 13 amino acids. V lost 11 bases, J lost 4 bases, and 17 bases lay in between. The V gene's germline CDR1 is SEHNR and CDR2 FQNEAQ (reference sequence). The CDR3 bases are TGTGCCGGCTCCGGGTGGGGGAGCACTGAAGCTTTCTTT. Protein product: CAGSGWGSTEAFF.